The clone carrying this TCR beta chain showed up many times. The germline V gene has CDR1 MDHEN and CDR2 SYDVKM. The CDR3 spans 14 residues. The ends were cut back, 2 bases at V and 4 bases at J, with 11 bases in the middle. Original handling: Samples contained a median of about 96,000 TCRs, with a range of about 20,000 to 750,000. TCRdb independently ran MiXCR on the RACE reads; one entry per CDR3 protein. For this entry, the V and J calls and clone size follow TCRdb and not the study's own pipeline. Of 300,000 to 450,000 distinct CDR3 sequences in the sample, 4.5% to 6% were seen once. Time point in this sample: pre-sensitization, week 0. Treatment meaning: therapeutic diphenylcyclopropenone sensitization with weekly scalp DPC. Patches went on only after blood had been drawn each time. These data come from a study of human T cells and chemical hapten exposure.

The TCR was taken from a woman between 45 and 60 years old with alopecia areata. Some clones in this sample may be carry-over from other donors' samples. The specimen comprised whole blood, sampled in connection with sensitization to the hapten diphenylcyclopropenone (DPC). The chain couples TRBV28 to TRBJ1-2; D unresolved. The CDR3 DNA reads TGTGCCAGCAGTTTACCCCAGGCCGTCTATGGCTACACCTTC. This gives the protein CASSLPQAVYGYTF.